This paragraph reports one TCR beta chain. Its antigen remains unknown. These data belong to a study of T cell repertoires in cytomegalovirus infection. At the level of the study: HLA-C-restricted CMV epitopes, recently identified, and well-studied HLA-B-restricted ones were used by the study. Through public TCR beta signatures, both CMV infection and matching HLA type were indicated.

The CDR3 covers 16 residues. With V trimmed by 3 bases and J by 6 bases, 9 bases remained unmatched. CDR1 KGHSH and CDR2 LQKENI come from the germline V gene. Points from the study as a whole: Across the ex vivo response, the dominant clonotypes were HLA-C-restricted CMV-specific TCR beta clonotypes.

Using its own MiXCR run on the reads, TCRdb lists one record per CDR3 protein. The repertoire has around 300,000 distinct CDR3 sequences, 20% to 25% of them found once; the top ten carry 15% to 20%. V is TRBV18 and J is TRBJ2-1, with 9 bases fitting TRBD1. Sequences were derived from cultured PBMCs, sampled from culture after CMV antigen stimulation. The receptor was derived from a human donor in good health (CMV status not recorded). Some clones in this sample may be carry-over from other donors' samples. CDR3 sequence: CASSPRGTGLANEQFF. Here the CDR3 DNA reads TGTGCCAGCTCACCTCGGGGGACAGGGTTGGCCAATGAGCAGTTCTTC.